What follows are 10 T cell receptor beta chains derived from one specimen sequenced in a study of blood T cell repertoires in COVID-19 (dated by TCRdb to 2019 to 2021). The method behind the library was the immunoSEQ multiplex PCR assay. Imported from immuneACCESS, the table was reduced by TCRdb to in-frame sequences with V and J called. These copies leave out some clones; in studies compared against another copy, an unresolved V gene accounts for under half, and the cause of the remainder is not known. The sample data list around 200,000 clones, and around 90% of these were observed just once. The ten largest clones add up to about 7% of the sample. Sequencing was carried out using peripheral blood. All receptors derive from a man between 40 and 49 years old with acute or convalescent COVID-19.

The chain couples TRBV25-1 to TRBJ2-6; 9 nucleotides align to TRBD1. The CDR3 contains 16 residues. The ends lost 8 bases at V and 2 bases at J; junction bases unmatched: 7. Germline assignment: CDR1 MGHDK and CDR2 SYGVNS. As DNA, the CDR3 is TGTGCCAGCTTGGACAGGGGCAGTGCTGGGGCCAACGTCCTGACTTTC. This codes for CASLDRGSAGANVLTF. Based on the CDR3 plus reference TRBV25-1 and TRBJ2-6, the full variable domain is EADIYQTPRYLVIGTGKKITLECSQTMGHDKMYWYQQDPGMELHLIHYSYGVNSTEKGDLSSESTVSRIRTEHFPLTLESARPSHTSQYLCASLDRGSAGANVLTFGAGSRLTVL.

The chain couples TRBV19 to TRBJ1-3; D remains ambiguous. Trimming removed 4 bases at V and 2 bases at J, with 12 bases between. CDR1 and CDR2 (germline): LNHDA, SQIVND (reference sequence). This CDR3 has 15 amino acids. CDR3 bases: TGTGCCAGTAGTACCCCCCGGGTAGCTGGAAACACCATATATTTT. Its translation: CASSTPRVAGNTIYF.

This chain connects TRBV30 to TRBJ2-7; D is unresolved. The CDR3 spans 12 residues. From germline, CDR1 is GTSNPN and CDR2 SVGIG (reference sequence). The germline V and J ends were trimmed by 2 bases and 2 bases, with 7 bases remaining between them. The CDR3 DNA reads as TGTGCCTGGAGTTCCAGTACCTACGAGCAGTACTTC. It encodes CAWSSSTYEQYF. Based on the CDR3 plus reference TRBV30 and TRBJ2-7, the full variable domain is SQTIHQWPATLVQPVGSPLSLECTVEGTSNPNLYWYRQAAGRGLQLLFYSVGIGQISSEVPQNLSASRPQDRQFILSSKKLLLSDSGFYLCAWSSSTYEQYFGPGTRLTVT.

The genes are TRBV28 and TRBJ2-5; D gene unclear. Looked up from germline, CDR1 is MDHEN and CDR2 is SYDVKM. The CDR3 is made up of 13 amino acids. V gave up 5 bases and J gave up 4 bases, with 11 bases separating them. DNA of the CDR3: TGTGCCAGCAGTCTCACCACAGTAGAGACCCAGTACTTC. Protein product: CASSLTTVETQYF.

V usage is TRBV5-6 and J usage is TRBJ1-4, with TRBD1 matching 9 bases. CDR1 is SGHDT, CDR2 YYEEEE, per germline. The CDR3 totals 16 residues. J was trimmed by 3 bases and V by 4 bases; bases with no gene match: 7. CDR3 sequence reads: CASSADRGAPNEKLFF. CDR3 sequence (DNA): TGTGCCAGCAGCGCGGACAGGGGCGCACCTAATGAAAAACTGTTTTTT.

This chain links TRBV5-4 with TRBJ1-2; 9 bases agree with TRBD1. The germline gives CDR1 SGHNT, CDR2 YYREEE (reference sequence). This CDR3 contains 14 residues. Trimming took 4 bases from V and 1 from J; bases not matched to a gene: 2. The CDR3 here is CASSGTGRNYGYTF. In DNA form, the CDR3 reads TGTGCCAGCAGCGGGACAGGGCGTAACTATGGCTACACCTTC.

The sample holds a few counts of this clone. CDR3 sequence (DNA): TGTGCCAGCTCACAACAGGGGGCGAACACTGAAGCTTTCTTT. Translated, it gives CASSQQGANTEAFF. V gene TRBV18 combines with J gene TRBJ1-1; the match to TRBD1 covers 9 bases. The length of the CDR3 is 14 residues. Germline lookup yields CDR1 KGHSH and CDR2 LQKENI. J was trimmed by 1 base and V by 4 bases; bases with no gene match: 1.

The chain combines TRBV18 with TRBJ1-5; 9 bases align to TRBD1. Losses at the gene ends were 3 bases for V and 1 base for J; bases not matched to a gene: 7. The CDR3 spans 17 residues. Germline loops: CDR1 KGHSH, CDR2 LQKENI. The CDR3 sequence: CASSPMRTGDSNQPQHF. The CDR3 DNA reads as TGTGCCAGCTCACCGATGCGGACAGGGGACAGCAATCAGCCCCAGCATTTT.

The rearrangement uses TRBV10-1 and TRBJ1-1; D remains unclear. Trimming stripped 2 bases from V and 3 bases from J, with 7 bases between. Germline loops: CDR1 WNHNN, CDR2 SYGVQD (reference sequence). The CDR3 runs to 13 residues. DNA of the CDR3: TGCGCCAGCAGTGAGGGGGAGTACACTGAAGCTTTCTTT. It translates to CASSEGEYTEAFF.

The rearrangement joins TRBV28 to TRBJ2-3; perhaps TRBD2 as D (6 bases). V was clipped by 3 bases and J by 7 bases, with 17 bases between them. The V gene's germline CDR1 is MDHEN and CDR2 SYDVKM. The CDR3 is 15 residues long. The CDR3 sequence is CASSFGGAARHTQYF. The CDR3 DNA follows: TGTGCCAGCAGTTTCGGCGGGGCCGCACGACATACGCAGTATTTT. Combining the CDR3 with reference TRBV28 and TRBJ2-3 gives the whole variable domain DVKVTQSSRYLVKRTGEKVFLECVQDMDHENMFWYRQDPGLGLRLIYFSYDVKMKEKGDIPEGYSVSREKKERFSLILESASTNQTSMYLCASSFGGAARHTQYFGPGTRLTVL.